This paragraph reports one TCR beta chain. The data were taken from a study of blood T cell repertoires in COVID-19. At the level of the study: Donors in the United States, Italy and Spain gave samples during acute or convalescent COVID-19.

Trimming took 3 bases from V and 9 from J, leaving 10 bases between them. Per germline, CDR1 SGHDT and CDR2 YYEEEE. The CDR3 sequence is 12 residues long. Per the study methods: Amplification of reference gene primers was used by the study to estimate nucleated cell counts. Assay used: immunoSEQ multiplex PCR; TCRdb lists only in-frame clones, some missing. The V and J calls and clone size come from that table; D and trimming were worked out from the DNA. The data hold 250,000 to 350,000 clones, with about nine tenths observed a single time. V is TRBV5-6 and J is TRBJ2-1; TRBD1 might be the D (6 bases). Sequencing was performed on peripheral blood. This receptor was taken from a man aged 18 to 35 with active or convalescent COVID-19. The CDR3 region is CASSWGRGEQFF. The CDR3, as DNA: TGTGCCAGCAGCTGGGGGCGCGGTGAGCAGTTCTTC.